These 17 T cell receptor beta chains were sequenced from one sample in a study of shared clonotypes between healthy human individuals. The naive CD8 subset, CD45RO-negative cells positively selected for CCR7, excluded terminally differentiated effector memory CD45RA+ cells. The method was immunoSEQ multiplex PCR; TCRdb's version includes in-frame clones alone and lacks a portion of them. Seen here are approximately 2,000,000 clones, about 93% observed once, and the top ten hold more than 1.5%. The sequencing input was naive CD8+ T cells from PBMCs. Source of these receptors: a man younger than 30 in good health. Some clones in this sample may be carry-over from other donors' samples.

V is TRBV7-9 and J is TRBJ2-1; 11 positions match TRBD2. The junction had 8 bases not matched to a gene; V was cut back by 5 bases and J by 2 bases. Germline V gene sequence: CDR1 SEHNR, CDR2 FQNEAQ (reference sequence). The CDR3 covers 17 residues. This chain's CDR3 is CASSHSTSGIPYNEQFF. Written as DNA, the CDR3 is TGTGCCAGCAGCCACTCGACTAGCGGGATTCCCTACAATGAGCAGTTCTTC.

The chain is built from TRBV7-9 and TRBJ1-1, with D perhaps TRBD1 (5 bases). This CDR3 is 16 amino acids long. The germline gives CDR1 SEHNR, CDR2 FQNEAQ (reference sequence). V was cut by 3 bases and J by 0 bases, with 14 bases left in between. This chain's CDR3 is CASSFDPGRLNTEAFF. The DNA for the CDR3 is TGTGCCAGCAGCTTCGACCCGGGACGGTTGAACACTGAAGCTTTCTTT.

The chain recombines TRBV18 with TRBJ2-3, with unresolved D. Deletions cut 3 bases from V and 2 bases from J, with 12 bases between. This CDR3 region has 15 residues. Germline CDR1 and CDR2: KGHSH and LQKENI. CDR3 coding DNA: TGTGCCAGCTCACCTTTGAAGCGCTTCACAGATACGCAGTATTTT. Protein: CASSPLKRFTDTQYF.

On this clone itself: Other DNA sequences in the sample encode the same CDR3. The chain's CDR3 is CASSQGLAYEQYF. The CDR3 region has the DNA TGTGCCAGCAGCCAGGGACTAGCTTACGAGCAGTACTTC. The rearrangement uses TRBV27 and TRBJ2-7; 9 nucleotides align to TRBD2. Germline V gene data show CDR1 as MNHEY and CDR2 as SMNVEV (reference sequence). The V gene end was trimmed by 6 bases and the J gene end by 4 bases; junction bases not matched to a gene: 4. This CDR3 has 13 residues.

The CDR3 DNA is TGCAGCGTTGACGACGGTCTCTACGAGCAGTACTTC. Its translation: CSVDDGLYEQYF. V usage is TRBV29-1 and J usage is TRBJ2-7, with D hard to call. This CDR3 contains 12 residues. The germline gives CDR1 SQVTM, CDR2 ANQGSEA. Between the trimmed V and J ends, which lost 3 bases and 3 bases, there was a span of 9 bases.

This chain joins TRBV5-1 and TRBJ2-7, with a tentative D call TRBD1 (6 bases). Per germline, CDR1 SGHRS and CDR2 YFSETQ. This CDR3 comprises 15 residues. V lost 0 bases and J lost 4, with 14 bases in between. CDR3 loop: CASSLAPGAAYEQYF. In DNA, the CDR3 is TGCGCCAGCAGCTTGGCCCCAGGGGCCGCTTACGAGCAGTACTTC.

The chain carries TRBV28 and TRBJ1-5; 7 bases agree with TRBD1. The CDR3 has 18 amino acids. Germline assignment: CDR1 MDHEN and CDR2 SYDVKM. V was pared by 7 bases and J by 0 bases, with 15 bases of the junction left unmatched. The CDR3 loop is CASTPWEGAAYSNQPQHF. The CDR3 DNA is TGTGCCAGCACCCCATGGGAGGGGGCGGCATATAGCAATCAGCCCCAGCATTTT.

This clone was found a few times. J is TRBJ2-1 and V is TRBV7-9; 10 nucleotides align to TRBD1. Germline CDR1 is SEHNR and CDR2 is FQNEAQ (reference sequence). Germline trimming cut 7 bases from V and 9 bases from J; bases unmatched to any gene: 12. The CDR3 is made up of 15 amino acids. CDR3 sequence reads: CASTSNRDRGGEQFF. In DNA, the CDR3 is TGTGCCAGCACCTCTAACCGGGACAGGGGCGGTGAGCAGTTCTTC.

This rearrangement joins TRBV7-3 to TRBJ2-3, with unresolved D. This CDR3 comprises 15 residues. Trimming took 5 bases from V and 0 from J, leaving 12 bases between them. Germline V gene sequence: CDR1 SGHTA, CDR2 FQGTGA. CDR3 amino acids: CASSPHGHSTDTQYF. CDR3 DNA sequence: TGTGCCAGCAGCCCCCACGGGCATAGCACAGATACGCAGTATTTT.

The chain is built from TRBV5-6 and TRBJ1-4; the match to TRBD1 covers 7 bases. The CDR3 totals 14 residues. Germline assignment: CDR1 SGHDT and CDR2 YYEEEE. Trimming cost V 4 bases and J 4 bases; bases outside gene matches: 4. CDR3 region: CASSPGGGNEKLFF. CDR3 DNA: TGTGCCAGCAGCCCAGGGGGAGGTAATGAAAAACTGTTTTTT.

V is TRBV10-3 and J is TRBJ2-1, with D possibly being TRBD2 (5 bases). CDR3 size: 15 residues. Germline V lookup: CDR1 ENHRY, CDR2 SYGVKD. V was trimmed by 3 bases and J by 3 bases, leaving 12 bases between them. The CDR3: CAISDPGLYYNEQFF. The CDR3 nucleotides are TGTGCCATCAGTGACCCAGGACTCTACTACAATGAGCAGTTCTTC.

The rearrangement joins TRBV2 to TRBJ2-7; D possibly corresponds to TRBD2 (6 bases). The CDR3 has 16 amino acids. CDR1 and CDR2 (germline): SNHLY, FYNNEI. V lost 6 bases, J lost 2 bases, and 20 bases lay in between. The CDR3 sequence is CASSDWTELAPYEQYF. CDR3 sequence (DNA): TGTGCCAGCAGCGATTGGACGGAACTAGCCCCCTACGAGCAGTACTTC.

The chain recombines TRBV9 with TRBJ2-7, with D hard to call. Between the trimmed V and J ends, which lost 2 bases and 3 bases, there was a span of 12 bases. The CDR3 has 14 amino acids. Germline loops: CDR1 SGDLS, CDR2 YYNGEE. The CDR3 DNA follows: TGTGCCAGCAGCGTGGATTCAAGAGACTACGAGCAGTACTTC. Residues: CASSVDSRDYEQYF.

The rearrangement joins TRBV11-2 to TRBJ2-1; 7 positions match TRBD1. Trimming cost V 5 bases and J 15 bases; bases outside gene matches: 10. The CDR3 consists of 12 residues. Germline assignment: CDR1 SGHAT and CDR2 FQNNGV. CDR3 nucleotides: TGTGCCAGCAGCGCCCTCGGGACAGCCTCGTTCTTC. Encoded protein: CASSALGTASFF.

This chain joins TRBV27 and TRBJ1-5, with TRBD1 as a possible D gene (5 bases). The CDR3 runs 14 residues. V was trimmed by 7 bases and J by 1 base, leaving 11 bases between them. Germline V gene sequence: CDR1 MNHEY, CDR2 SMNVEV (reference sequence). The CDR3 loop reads CASTAWGSNQPQHF. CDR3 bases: TGTGCCAGCACCGCGTGGGGGAGCAATCAGCCCCAGCATTTT.

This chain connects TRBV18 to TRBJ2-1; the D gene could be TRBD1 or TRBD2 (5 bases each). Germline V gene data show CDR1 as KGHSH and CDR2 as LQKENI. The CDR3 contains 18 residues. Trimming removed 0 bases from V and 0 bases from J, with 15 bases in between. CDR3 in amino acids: CASSPPVVGRSSYNEQFF. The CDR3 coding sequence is TGTGCCAGCTCACCACCGGTGGTGGGACGGAGCTCCTACAATGAGCAGTTCTTC.

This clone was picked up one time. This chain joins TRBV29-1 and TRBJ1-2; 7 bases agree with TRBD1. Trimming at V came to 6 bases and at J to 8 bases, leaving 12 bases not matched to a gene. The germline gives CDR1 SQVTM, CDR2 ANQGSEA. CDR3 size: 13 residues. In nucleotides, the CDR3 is TGCAGCGTAGCCTGGGACAGCCTTGGGGGCTACACCTTC. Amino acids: CSVAWDSLGGYTF.